This record covers a single T cell receptor beta chain. TCRdb's copy holds only in-frame clones and misses some; the assay was immunoSEQ multiplex PCR. The table has about 300,000 clones, around two thirds seen once. The source of the sample is a study of shared clonotypes between healthy human individuals. Healthy HIV-negative adults without recent acute infections or vaccinations served as donors. Germline CDR1 is SGHDT and CDR2 is YYEEEE. Trimming pared 0 bases from V and 7 bases from J, leaving 5 bases between. CDR3 length equals 12 residues. Sequences were obtained from memory CD4+ T cells sorted from blood. Indicated subset: CD45RA-negative fraction. The source of this sequence is a man under 40 in good health. V and J are TRBV5-6 and TRBJ1-5; the D is unclear. The CDR3 here is CASSLVGQPQHF. The CDR3 nucleotides read TGTGCCAGCAGCTTGGTGGGGCAGCCCCAGCATTTT. Full variable domain (missing parts from reference TRBV5-6 and TRBJ1-5): DAGVTQSPTHLIKTRGQQVTLRCSPKSGHDTVSWYQQALGQGPQFIFQYYEEEERQRGNFPDRFSGHQFPNYSSELNVNALLLGDSALYLCASSLVGQPQHFGDGTRLSIL.